Shown below are 10 T cell receptor beta chains from a single sample sequenced in a study of CD8+ T cells in alopecia areata. As to treatment: oral pan-JAK inhibitor, 5-10 mg twice daily. RNA, once extracted, was reverse transcribed into cDNA for use as the sequencing template. Sequencing used immunoSEQ multiplex PCR; TCRdb keeps in-frame clones, though not all of them. This table holds about 210,000 clones, roughly 56% found once. Sequencing was performed on CD4+ T cells sorted from blood, taken at week 4, from a patient treated with tofacitinib. The receptor source for this set is a human donor with alopecia areata.

The chain is built from TRBV10-3 and TRBJ2-4; TRBD2 is a possible D gene (6 bases). The V gene lost 2 bases and the J gene lost 9 bases, with 8 bases spanning the gap. There are 12 residues in the CDR3. Germline CDR1 is ENHRY and CDR2 is SYGVKD. DNA for the CDR3: TGTGCCATCAGTGAGGGGGGGACCATTCAGTACTTC. Amino acid sequence: CAISEGGTIQYF.

The rearrangement links TRBV29-1 to TRBJ1-2, with 11 bases aligning to TRBD1. The CDR3 totals 17 residues. Per the germline V gene, CDR1 is SQVTM and CDR2 is ANQGSEA. The V segment lost 4 bases and the J segment 6 bases; nucleotides outside the gene matches: 16. The CDR3 protein is CSVGTPGRWTGGDGYTF. The CDR3 region has the DNA TGCAGCGTTGGCACCCCGGGTCGTTGGACAGGGGGCGATGGCTACACCTTC. The full variable domain, with the rest looked up from reference TRBV29-1 and TRBJ1-2, is SAVISQKPSRDICQRGTSLTIQCQVDSQVTMMFWYRQQPGQSLTLIATANQGSEATYESGFVIDKFPISRPNLTFSTLTVSNMSPEDSSIYLCSVGTPGRWTGGDGYTFGSGTRLTVV.

This clone was detected only once. A junction end diverges from the germline sequence, so it may reflect a read error. The rearrangement joins TRBV13 to TRBJ1-1; no reliable D call. Germline CDR1 PRHDT, CDR2 FYEKMQ (reference sequence). The CDR3 length is 13 residues. CDR3 nucleotides: TGTGCCAGCAGCCTAGGGATGAACACTGAAGCTTTCTTT. Translating it yields CASSLGMNTEAFF.

This clone was counted only a few times. The CDR3 region has the DNA TGTGCCAGCAGCCAAATTGCGGGGAGCACAGATACGCAGTATTTT. Its protein product is CASSQIAGSTDTQYF. The V gene is TRBV14, the J gene TRBJ2-3; a weak D match, TRBD2 (6 bases). Trimming removed 2 bases from V and 0 bases from J, with 9 bases in between. In germline, CDR1 is SGHDN, CDR2 FVKESK. The CDR3 consists of 15 residues.

This clone was recorded a few times. The J gene is TRBJ2-7, the V gene TRBV14, with a tentative D call TRBD1 (6 bases). V shed 0 bases and J shed 5 bases, with 20 bases lying between them. The germline gives CDR1 SGHDN, CDR2 FVKESK. The CDR3 spans 17 residues. The CDR3 is CASSQDVGATVMNEQYF. CDR3 nucleotide sequence: TGTGCCAGCAGCCAAGATGTGGGGGCGACAGTCATGAACGAGCAGTACTTC.

This rearrangement joins TRBV7-3 to TRBJ2-3; D unclear. Per germline, CDR1 SGHTA and CDR2 FQGTGA. The CDR3 has 14 amino acids. Trimming shortened V by 5 bases and J by 0 bases, and 9 bases separated the two germline ends. The CDR3 here is CASSRLSSTDTQYF. CDR3 in DNA: TGTGCCAGCAGCCGCTTATCTAGCACAGATACGCAGTATTTT.

The chain couples TRBV5-1 to TRBJ2-1; D possibly uses TRBD1 or TRBD2 (6 bases each). The CDR3 sequence is 16 residues long. Trimming shortened V by 2 bases and J by 4 bases, and 16 bases separated the two germline ends. Germline CDR1 reads SGHRS; CDR2 reads YFSETQ. The CDR3 sequence is CASSFTRGGKYNEQFF. The CDR3 region has the DNA TGCGCCAGCAGCTTCACGAGAGGGGGGAAGTACAATGAGCAGTTCTTC. Full variable domain (rest looked up from reference TRBV5-1 and TRBJ2-1): KAGVTQTPRYLIKTRGQQVTLSCSPISGHRSVSWYQQTPGQGLQFLFEYFSETQRNKGNFPGRFSGRQFSNSRSEMNVSTLELGDSALYLCASSFTRGGKYNEQFFGPGTRLTVL.

The rearrangement joins TRBV28 to TRBJ2-5; the D call may be TRBD1 or TRBD2 (5 bases each). V was clipped by 5 bases and J by 5 bases, with 18 bases between them. Germline loops: CDR1 MDHEN, CDR2 SYDVKM. CDR3 length: 15 amino acids. CDR3 loop: CASSPTGPYRETQYF. In nucleotides, the CDR3 is TGTGCCAGCAGTCCCACGGGACCTTACCGTGAGACCCAGTACTTC. The full variable domain, rest sourced from reference TRBV28 and TRBJ2-5, is DVKVTQSSRYLVKRTGEKVFLECVQDMDHENMFWYRQDPGLGLRLIYFSYDVKMKEKGDIPEGYSVSREKKERFSLILESASTNQTSMYLCASSPTGPYRETQYFGPGTRLLVL.

This clone has a handful of counts. This chain joins TRBV10-3 and TRBJ1-6; TRBD1 matches 9 bases. Germline V gene lookup returns CDR1 ENHRY and CDR2 SYGVKD. This CDR3 region has 13 residues. After removal of 10 bases from V and 7 bases from J, the junction contained 5 bases not matched to a gene. CDR3 DNA sequence: TGTGCCACGAGGACAGGGGACAATTCACCCCTCCACTTT. Its protein product is CATRTGDNSPLHF.

This clone was counted between two and nine times. The CDR3 loop reads CASSLAGQRNSPLHF. CDR3 nucleotides: TGCGCCAGCAGCTTGGCCGGGCAGAGGAATTCACCCCTCCACTTT. The chain couples TRBV5-1 to TRBJ1-6; D is ambiguous. This CDR3 has 15 amino acids. Looked up from germline, CDR1 is SGHRS and CDR2 is YFSETQ. V dropped 0 bases and J dropped 7 bases, with 11 bases sitting between them. The whole variable domain, remainder taken from reference TRBV5-1 and TRBJ1-6, is KAGVTQTPRYLIKTRGQQVTLSCSPISGHRSVSWYQQTPGQGLQFLFEYFSETQRNKGNFPGRFSGRQFSNSRSEMNVSTLELGDSALYLCASSLAGQRNSPLHFGNGTRLTVT.